One TCR beta chain is described in this entry. Per the original data handling: Amplification of reference gene primers was used by the study to estimate nucleated cell counts. Clones were sequenced by immunoSEQ multiplex PCR, and TCRdb holds only the in-frame ones, with some missing. V, J and clone size were drawn from that table, and D and trimming were deduced from the DNA. This sample has 250,000 to 300,000 clones, with about 85% found just once. CDR3 length: 14 amino acids. Trimming took off 3 bases at V and 4 bases at J, with 10 bases between the two ends. Germline V gene sequence: CDR1 LGHDT, CDR2 YNNKEL (reference sequence). This sample is part of a study of blood T cell repertoires in COVID-19. Looking at the study overall: COVID-19 samples, acute and convalescent, were from the United States, Italy and Spain.

This receptor was taken from a young man with active or convalescent COVID-19. Source material: peripheral blood. The V gene is TRBV3-1 (or the pseudogene TRBV3-2), the J gene TRBJ1-5; D is uncertain. CDR3 DNA: TGTGCCAGCAGCCACTCGAACGCGAATCAGCCCCAGCATTTT. This codes for CASSHSNANQPQHF.